This T cell receptor beta chain was identified during a study of cytomegalovirus exposure and HLA in healthy donors. Study-level points and caveats: Many donors shared some public TCRs, even though most TCR sequences were rare. Later on, a genetic analysis was performed. It linked a missense variant in DCLRE1C with V- and J-gene trimming of TCR beta. Segments of the TCR beta V type were, in most cases, productive about 90% or about 30% of the time in an earlier analysis.

About this clone itself: As yet, its antigen is unknown.

There are 13 residues in the CDR3. Germline assignment: CDR1 WSHSY and CDR2 SAAADI. J was trimmed by 7 bases and V by 6 bases; bases with no gene match: 5. PCR involved 60 Vbeta and 13 Jbeta primers. Sequencing was performed with immunoSEQ multiplex PCR; in TCRdb, only in-frame clones are kept and a portion is missing. Among roughly 98,000 clones listed, 77% were seen once. The material sequenced was PBMCs. This TCR derives from a female donor in good health and CMV-seronegative. V is TRBV10-2 and J is TRBJ1-5, with TRBD1 matching 8 bases. CDR3 amino acids: CASRTGEWQPQHF. The DNA of the CDR3 is TGCGCCAGCAGGACAGGGGAGTGGCAGCCCCAGCATTTT.